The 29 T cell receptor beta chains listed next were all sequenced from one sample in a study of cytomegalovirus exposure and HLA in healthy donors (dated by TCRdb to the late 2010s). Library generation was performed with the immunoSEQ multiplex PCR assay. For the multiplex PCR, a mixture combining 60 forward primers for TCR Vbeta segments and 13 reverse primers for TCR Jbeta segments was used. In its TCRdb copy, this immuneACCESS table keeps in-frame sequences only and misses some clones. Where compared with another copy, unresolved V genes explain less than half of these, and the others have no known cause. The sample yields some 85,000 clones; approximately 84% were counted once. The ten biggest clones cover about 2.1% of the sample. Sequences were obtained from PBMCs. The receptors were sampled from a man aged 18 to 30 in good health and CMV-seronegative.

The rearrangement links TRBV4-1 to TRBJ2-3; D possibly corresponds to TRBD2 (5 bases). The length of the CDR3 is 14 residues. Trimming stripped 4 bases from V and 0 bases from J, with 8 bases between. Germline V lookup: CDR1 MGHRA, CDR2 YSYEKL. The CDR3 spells CASSRQRSTDTQYF. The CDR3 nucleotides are TGCGCCAGCAGCCGTCAGCGGAGCACAGATACGCAGTATTTT.

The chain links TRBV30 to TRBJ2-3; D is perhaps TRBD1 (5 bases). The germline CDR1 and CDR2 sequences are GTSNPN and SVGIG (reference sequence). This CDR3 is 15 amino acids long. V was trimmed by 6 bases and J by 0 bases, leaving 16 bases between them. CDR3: CACAKRQFSTDTQYF. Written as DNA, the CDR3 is TGTGCCTGCGCTAAACGACAGTTTAGCACAGATACGCAGTATTTT.

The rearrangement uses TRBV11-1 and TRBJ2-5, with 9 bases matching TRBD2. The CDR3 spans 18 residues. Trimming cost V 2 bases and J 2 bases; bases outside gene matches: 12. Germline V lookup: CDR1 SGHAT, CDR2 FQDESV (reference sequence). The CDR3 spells CASSLSRAAGGTQETQYF. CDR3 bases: TGTGCCAGCAGCTTATCACGCGCCGCGGGAGGGACACAAGAGACCCAGTACTTC.

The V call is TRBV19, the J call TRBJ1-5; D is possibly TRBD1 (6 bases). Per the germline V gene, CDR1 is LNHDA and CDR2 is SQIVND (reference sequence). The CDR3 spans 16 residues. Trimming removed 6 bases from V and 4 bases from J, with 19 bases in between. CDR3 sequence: CASSPPFGRGNQPQHF. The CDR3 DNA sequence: TGTGCCAGTAGCCCCCCCTTTGGCAGGGGAAATCAGCCCCAGCATTTT. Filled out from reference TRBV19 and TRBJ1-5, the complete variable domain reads DGGITQSPKYLFRKEGQNVTLSCEQNLNHDAMYWYRQDPGQGLRLIYYSQIVNDFQKGDIAEGYSVSREKKESFPLTVTSAQKNPTAFYLCASSPPFGRGNQPQHFGDGTRLSIL.

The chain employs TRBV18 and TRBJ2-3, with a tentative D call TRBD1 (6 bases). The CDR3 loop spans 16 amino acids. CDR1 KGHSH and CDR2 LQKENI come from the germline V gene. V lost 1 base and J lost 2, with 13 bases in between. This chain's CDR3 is CASSPRWTENTDTQYF. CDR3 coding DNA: TGTGCCAGCTCACCACGCTGGACAGAGAACACAGATACGCAGTATTTT.

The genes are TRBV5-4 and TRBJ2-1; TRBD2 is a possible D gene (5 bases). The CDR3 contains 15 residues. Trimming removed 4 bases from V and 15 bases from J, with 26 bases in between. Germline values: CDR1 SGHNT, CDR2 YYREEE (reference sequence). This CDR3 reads CASSPELDPLLTRFF. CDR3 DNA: TGTGCCAGCAGCCCCGAACTAGACCCCCTACTTACGCGGTTCTTC.

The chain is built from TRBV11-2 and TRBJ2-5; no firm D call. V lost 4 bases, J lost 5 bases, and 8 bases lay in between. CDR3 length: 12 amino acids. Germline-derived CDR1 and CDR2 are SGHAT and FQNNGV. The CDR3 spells CASSSPLETQYF. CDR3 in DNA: TGTGCCAGCAGCTCCCCGTTGGAGACCCAGTACTTC. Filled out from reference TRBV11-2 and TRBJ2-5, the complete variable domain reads EAGVAQSPRYKIIEKRQSVAFWCNPISGHATLYWYQQILGQGPKLLIQFQNNGVVDDSQLPKDRFSAERLKGVDSTLKIQPAKLEDSAVYLCASSSPLETQYFGPGTRLLVL.

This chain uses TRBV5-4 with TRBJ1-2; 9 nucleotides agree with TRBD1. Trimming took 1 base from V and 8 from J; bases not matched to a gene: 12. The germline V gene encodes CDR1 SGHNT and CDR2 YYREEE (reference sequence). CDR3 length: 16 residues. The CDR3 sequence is CASSLLALGQGDGYTF. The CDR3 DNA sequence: TGTGCCAGCAGCTTGCTGGCCTTGGGACAGGGTGACGGCTACACCTTC.

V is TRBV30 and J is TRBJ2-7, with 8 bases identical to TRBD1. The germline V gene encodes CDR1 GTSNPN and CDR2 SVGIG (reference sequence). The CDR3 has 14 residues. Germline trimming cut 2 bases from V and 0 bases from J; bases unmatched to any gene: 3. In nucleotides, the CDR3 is TGTGCCTGGAGTTCCGGGACAGGCTCCTACGAGCAGTACTTC. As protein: CAWSSGTGSYEQYF.

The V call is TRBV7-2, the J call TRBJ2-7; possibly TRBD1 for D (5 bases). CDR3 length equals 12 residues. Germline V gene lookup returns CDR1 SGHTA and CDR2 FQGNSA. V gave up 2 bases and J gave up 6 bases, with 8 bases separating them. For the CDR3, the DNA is TGTGCCAGCAGCTTACAAGGGGTCGAGCAGTACTTC. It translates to CASSLQGVEQYF.

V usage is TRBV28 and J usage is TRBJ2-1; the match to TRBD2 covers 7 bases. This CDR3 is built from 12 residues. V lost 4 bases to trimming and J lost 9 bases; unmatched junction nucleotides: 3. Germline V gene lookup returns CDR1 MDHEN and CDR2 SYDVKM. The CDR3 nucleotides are TGTGCCAGCAGTTGGGCGGGAGCTGAGCAGTTCTTC. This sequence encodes CASSWAGAEQFF.

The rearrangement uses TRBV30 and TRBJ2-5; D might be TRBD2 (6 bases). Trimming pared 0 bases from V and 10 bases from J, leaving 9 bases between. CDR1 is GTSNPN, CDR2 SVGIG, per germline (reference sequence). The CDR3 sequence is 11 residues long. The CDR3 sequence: CAWSVPGDQYF. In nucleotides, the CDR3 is TGTGCCTGGAGTGTACCGGGGGACCAGTACTTC.

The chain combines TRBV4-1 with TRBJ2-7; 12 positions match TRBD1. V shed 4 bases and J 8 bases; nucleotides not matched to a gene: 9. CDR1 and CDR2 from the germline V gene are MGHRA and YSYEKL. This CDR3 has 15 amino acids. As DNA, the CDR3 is TGCGCCAGCAGCCCAGACGGGACAGGGGGCGATAAGCAGTACTTC. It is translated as CASSPDGTGGDKQYF.

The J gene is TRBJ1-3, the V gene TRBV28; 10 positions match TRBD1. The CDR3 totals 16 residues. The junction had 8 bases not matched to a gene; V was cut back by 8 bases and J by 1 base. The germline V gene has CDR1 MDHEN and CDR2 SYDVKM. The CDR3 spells CASRGQGDVSGNTIYF. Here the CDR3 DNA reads TGTGCCAGCCGAGGACAGGGGGACGTGTCTGGAAACACCATATATTTT.

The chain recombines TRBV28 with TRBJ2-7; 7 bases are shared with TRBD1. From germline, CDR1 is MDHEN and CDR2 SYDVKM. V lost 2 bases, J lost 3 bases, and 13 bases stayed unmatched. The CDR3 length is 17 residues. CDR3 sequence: CASSLGRGTVTSYEQYF. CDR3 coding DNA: TGTGCCAGCAGTTTAGGGAGAGGGACAGTTACCAGCTACGAGCAGTACTTC.

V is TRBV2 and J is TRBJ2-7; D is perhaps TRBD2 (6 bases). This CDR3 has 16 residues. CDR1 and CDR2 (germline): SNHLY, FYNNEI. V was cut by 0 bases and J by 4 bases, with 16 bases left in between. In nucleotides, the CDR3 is TGTGCCAGCAGTGAAGCGCAAGGCGGGGTTAGGTACGAGCAGTACTTC. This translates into CASSEAQGGVRYEQYF.

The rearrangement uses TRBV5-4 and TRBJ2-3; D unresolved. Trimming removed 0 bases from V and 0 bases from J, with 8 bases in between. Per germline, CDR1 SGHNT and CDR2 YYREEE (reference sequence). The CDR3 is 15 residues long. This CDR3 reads CASSLGGPSTDTQYF. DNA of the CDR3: TGTGCCAGCAGCTTGGGTGGCCCGAGCACAGATACGCAGTATTTT.

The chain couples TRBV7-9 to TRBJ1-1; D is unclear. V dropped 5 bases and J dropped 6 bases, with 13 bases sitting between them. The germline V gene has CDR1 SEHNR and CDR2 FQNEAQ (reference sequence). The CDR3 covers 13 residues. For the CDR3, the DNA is TGTGCCAGCAGCCTAAGTCCCCGGGCTGAAGCTTTCTTT. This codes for CASSLSPRAEAFF.

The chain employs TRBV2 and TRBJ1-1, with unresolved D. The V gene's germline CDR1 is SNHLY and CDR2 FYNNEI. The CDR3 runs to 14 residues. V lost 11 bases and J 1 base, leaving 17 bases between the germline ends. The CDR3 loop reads CACRRDSGNTEAFF. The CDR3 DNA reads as TGTGCCTGCCGTCGAGATTCGGGGAACACTGAAGCTTTCTTT.

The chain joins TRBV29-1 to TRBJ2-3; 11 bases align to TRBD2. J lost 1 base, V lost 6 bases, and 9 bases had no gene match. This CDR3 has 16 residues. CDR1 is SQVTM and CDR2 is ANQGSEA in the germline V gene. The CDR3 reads CSVVPGLADRTDTQYF. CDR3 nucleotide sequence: TGCAGCGTAGTACCGGGACTAGCGGATCGCACAGATACGCAGTATTTT.

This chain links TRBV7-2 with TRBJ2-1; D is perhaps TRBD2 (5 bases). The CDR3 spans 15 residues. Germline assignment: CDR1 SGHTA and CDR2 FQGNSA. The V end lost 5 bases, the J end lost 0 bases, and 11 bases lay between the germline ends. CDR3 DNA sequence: TGTGCCAGCAGCCACAGAGGGAGCTCCTACAATGAGCAGTTCTTC. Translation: CASSHRGSSYNEQFF.

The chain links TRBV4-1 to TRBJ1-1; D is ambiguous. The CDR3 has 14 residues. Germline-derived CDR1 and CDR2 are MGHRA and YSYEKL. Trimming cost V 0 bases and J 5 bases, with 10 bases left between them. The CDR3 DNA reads TGCGCCAGCAGCCAAGAATGGGGAGGTACTGAAGCTTTCTTT. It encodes CASSQEWGGTEAFF.

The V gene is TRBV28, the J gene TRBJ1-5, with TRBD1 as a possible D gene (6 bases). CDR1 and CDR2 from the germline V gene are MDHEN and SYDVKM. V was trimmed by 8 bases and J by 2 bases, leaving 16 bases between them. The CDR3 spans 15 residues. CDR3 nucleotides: TGTGCCAGCTGGGGGGGGCTGAGGGGCAATCAGCCCCAGCATTTT. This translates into CASWGGLRGNQPQHF.

The CDR3 nucleotides read TGTGCCAGCTCAACACAGGGGTTATCAAATCAGCCCCAGCATTTT. This codes for CASSTQGLSNQPQHF. This sequence joins TRBV18 and TRBJ1-5; 7 positions match TRBD1. The CDR3 totals 15 residues. Losses at the gene ends were 5 bases for V and 4 bases for J; bases not matched to a gene: 8. CDR1 KGHSH and CDR2 LQKENI come from the germline V gene. The full variable domain, in which reference TRBV18 and TRBJ1-5 provide the parts outside the CDR3, is NAGVMQNPRHLVRRRGQEARLRCSPMKGHSHVYWYRQLPEEGLKFMVYLQKENIIDESGMPKERFSAEFPKEGPSILRIQQVVRGDSAAYFCASSTQGLSNQPQHFGDGTRLSIL.

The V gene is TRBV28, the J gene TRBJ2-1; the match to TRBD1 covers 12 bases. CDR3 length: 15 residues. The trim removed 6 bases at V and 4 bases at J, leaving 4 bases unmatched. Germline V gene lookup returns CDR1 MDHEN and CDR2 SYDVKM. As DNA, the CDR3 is TGTGCCAGCAGCTCGGGACAGGGGGCTTACAATGAGCAGTTCTTC. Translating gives CASSSGQGAYNEQFF.

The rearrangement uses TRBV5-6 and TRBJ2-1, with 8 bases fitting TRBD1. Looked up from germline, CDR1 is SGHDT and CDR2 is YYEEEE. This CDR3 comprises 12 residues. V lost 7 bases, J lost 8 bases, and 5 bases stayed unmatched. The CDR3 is CASGIQGDEQFF. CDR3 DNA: TGTGCCAGCGGAATACAGGGGGATGAGCAGTTCTTC.

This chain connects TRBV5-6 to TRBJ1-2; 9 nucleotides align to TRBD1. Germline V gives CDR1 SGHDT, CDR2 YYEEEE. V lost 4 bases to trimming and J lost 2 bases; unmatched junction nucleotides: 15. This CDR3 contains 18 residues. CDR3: CASSPGAGQGSENYGYTF. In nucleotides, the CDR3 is TGTGCCAGCAGCCCGGGGGCCGGACAGGGGAGCGAAAACTATGGCTACACCTTC.

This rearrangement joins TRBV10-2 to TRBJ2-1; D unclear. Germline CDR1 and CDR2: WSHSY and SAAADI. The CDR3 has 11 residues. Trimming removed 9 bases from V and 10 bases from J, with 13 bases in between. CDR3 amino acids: CASYYESEQFF. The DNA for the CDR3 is TGCGCCAGTTACTACGAGTCGGAGCAGTTCTTC.

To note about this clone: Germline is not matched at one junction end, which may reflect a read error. CDR3 region: CSSSLEFQPQHF. In DNA, the CDR3 is TGTTCCAGCAGCTTGGAGTTTCAGCCCCAGCATTTT. The V gene is TRBV7-9, the J gene TRBJ1-5; no firm D call. From germline, CDR1 is SEHNR and CDR2 FQNEAQ (reference sequence). CDR3 length: 12 residues. Full variable domain (remainder filled in from reference TRBV7-9 and TRBJ1-5): DTGVSQNPRHKITKRGQNVTFRCDPISEHNRLYWYRQTLGQGPEFLTYFQNEAQLEKSRLLSDRFSAERPKGSFSTLEIQRTEQGDSAMYLCSSSLEFQPQHFGDGTRLSIL.